The clone carrying this T cell receptor (beta chain) was observed a few times. The sample originates from a study of identical twins. TCRdb recomputed calls from the 5' RACE reads with MiXCR, one row per CDR3 protein. Of more than 400,000 distinct CDR3 sequences in the sample, around 15% were seen once. This sample also appeared in a second study, on yellow fever vaccine responses in identical twins.

The receptor was isolated from a woman between 18 and 29 years old in good health. Sequences were obtained from CD4+ T cells sorted from blood.

In DNA, the CDR3 is TGTGCCAGCAGTTTATCGGGGTCCCACCCCGGGGGACTGTTTTTT. Protein: CASSLSGSHPGGLFF. The chain couples TRBV27 to TRBJ1-4, with D possibly TRBD1 on 5 matching bases. Germline CDR1 MNHEY, CDR2 SMNVEV (reference sequence). The V end was cut by 0 bases, the J end by 13 bases, with 18 bases between. This CDR3 region has 15 residues.